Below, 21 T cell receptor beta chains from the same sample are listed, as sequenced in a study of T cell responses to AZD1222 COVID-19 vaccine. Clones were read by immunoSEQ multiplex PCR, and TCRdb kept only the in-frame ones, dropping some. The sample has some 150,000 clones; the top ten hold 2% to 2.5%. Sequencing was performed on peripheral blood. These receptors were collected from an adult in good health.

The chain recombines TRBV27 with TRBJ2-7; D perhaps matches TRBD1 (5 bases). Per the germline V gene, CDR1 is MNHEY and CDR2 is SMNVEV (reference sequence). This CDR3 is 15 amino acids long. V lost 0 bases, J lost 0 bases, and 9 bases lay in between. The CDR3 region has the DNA TGTGCCAGCAGTTTATCGGGGCCCATCTCCTACGAGCAGTACTTC. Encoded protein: CASSLSGPISYEQYF.

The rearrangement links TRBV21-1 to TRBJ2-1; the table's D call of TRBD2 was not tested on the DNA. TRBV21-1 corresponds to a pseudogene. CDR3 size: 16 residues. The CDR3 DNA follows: TGTGCCAGCAGCAAACGGGGAAGGAACTCCTACAATGAGCAGTTCTTC. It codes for CASSKRGRNSYNEQFF.

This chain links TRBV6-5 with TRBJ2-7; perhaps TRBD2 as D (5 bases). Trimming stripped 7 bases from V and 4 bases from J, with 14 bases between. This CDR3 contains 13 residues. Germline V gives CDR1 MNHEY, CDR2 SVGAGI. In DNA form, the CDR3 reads TGTGCCAGCAACCTTGGACCGGGATACGAGCAGTACTTC. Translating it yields CASNLGPGYEQYF.

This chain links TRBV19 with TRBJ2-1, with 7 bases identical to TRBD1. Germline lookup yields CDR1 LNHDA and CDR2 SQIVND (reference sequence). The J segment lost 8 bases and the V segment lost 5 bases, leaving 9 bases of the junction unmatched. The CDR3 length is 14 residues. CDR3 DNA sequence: TGTGCCAGTAGTTCAACACAGGGGTGGGATGAGCAGTTCTTC. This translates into CASSSTQGWDEQFF.

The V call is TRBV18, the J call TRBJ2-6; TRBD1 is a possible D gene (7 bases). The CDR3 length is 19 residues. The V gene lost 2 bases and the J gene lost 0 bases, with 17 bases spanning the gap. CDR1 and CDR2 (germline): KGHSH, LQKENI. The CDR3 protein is CASSPISGTAGSGANVLTF. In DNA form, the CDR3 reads TGTGCCAGCTCACCAATTTCCGGGACAGCGGGCTCTGGGGCCAACGTCCTGACTTTC.

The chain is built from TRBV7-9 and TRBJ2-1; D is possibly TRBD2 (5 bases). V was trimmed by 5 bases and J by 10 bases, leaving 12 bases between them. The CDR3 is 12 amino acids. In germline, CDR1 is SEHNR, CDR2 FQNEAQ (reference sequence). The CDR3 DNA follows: TGTGCCAGCAGCCCCCGGACTGGAGAGCAGTTCTTC. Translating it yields CASSPRTGEQFF.

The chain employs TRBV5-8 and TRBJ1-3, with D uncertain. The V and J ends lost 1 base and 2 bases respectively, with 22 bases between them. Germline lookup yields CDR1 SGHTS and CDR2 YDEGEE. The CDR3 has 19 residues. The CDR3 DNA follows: TGTGCCAGCAGCTTGTCAGTGGTCCGGGGTGAGCGTCCTGGAAACACCATATATTTT. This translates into CASSLSVVRGERPGNTIYF.

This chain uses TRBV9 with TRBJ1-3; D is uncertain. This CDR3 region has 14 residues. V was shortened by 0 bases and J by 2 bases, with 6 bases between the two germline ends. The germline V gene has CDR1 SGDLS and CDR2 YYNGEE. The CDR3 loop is CASSVVGTGNTIYF. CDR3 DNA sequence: TGTGCCAGCAGCGTAGTGGGCACTGGAAACACCATATATTTT.

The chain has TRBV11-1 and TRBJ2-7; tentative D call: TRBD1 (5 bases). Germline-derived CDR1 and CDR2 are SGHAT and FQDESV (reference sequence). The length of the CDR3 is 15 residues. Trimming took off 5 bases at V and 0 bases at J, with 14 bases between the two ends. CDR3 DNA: TGTGCCAGCAGCCCCCCGGACACCCGCTCCTACGAGCAGTACTTC. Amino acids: CASSPPDTRSYEQYF.

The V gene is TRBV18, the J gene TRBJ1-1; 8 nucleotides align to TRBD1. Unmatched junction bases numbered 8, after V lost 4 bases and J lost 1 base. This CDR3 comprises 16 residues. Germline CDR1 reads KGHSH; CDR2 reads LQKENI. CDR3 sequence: CASSLGQGATNTEAFF. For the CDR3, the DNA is TGTGCCAGCTCACTCGGCCAGGGGGCAACGAACACTGAAGCTTTCTTT.

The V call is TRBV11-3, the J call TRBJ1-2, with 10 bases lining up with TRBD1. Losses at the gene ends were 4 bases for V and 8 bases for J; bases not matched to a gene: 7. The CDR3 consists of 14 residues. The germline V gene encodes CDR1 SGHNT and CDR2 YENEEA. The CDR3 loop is CASSSGTGAWGYTF. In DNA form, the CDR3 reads TGTGCCAGCAGCTCCGGGACAGGGGCATGGGGCTACACCTTC.

The CDR3 loop reads CASSLIQNTEAFF. In DNA, the CDR3 is TGTGCCAGCAGCTTAATACAGAACACTGAAGCTTTCTTT. The chain recombines TRBV7-2 with TRBJ1-1; D gene unclear. V lost 2 bases and J 1 base, leaving 5 bases between the germline ends. CDR3 size: 13 residues. Per germline, CDR1 SGHTA and CDR2 FQGNSA.

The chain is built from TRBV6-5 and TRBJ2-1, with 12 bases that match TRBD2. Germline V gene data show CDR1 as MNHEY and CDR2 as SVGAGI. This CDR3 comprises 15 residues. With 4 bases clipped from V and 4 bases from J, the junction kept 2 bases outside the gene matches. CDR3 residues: CASSSGTSGYNEQFF. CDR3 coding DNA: TGTGCCAGCAGTTCCGGGACTAGCGGGTACAATGAGCAGTTCTTC.

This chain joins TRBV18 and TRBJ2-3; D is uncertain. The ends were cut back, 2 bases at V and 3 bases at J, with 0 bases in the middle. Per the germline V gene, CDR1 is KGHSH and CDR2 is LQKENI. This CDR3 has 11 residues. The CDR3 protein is CASSPTDTQYF. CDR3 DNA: TGTGCCAGCTCACCAACAGATACGCAGTATTTT.

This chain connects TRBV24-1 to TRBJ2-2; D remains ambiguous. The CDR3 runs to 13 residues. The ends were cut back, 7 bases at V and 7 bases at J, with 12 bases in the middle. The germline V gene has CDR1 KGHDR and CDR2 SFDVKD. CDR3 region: CATRGPSHGELFF. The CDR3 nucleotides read TGTGCCACCAGGGGCCCTTCGCACGGGGAGCTGTTTTTT.

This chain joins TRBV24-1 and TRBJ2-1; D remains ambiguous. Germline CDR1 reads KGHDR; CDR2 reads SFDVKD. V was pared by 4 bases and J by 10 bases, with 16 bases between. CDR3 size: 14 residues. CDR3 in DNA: TGTGCCACCAGTGACTCACGATACCCCAAAGAGCAGTTCTTC. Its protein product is CATSDSRYPKEQFF.

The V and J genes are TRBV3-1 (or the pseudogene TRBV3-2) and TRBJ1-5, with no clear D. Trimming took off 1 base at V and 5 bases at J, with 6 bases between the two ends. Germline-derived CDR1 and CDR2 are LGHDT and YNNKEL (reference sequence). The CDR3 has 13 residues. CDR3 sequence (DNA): TGTGCCAGCAGCCAAGGGGCGGATCAGCCCCAGCATTTT. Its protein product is CASSQGADQPQHF.

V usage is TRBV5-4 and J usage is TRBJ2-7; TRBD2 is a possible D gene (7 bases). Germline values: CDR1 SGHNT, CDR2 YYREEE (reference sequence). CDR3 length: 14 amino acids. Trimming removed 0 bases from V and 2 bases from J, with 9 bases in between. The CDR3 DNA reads TGTGCCAGCAGCTTGGGCGGGGGCCCCTACGAGCAGTACTTC. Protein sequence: CASSLGGGPYEQYF.

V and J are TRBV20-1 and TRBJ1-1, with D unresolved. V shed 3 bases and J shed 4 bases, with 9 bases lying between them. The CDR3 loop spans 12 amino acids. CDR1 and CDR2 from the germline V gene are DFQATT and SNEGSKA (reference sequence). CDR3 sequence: CSASLESTEAFF. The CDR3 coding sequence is TGCAGTGCTAGTTTGGAAAGCACTGAAGCTTTCTTT.

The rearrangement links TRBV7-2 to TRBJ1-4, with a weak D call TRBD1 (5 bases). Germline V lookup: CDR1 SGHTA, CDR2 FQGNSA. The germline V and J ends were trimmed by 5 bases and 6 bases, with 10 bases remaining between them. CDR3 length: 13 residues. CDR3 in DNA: TGTGCCAGCAGCGGGACTGGTGATGAAAAACTGTTTTTT. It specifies CASSGTGDEKLFF.

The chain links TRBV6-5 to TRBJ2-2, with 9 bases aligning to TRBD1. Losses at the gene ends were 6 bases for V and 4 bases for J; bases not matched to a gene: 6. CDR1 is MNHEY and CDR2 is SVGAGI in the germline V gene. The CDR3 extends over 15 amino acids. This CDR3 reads CASRNRDRVTGELFF. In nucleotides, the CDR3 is TGTGCCAGCAGGAACCGGGACAGGGTCACCGGGGAGCTGTTTTTT.